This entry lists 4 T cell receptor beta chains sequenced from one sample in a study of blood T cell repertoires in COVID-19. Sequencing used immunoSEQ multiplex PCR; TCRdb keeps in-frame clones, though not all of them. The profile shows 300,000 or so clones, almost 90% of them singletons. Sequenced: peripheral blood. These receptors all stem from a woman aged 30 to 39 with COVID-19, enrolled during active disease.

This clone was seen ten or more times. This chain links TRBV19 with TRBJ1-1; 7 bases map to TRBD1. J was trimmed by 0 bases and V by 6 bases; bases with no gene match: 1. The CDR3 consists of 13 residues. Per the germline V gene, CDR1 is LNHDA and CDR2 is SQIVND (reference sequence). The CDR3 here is CASRTGLNTEAFF. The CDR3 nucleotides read TGTGCCAGTAGGACAGGGTTGAACACTGAAGCTTTCTTT.

CDR3 sequence reads: CASTPEQGGQETQYF. The CDR3 DNA is TGTGCCAGCACCCCCGAGCAGGGGGGCCAAGAGACCCAGTACTTC. The chain uses TRBV28 and TRBJ2-5, with D tentatively TRBD1 (7 bases). V shed 7 bases and J shed 1 base, with 16 bases lying between them. The germline gives CDR1 MDHEN, CDR2 SYDVKM. This CDR3 is 15 amino acids long.

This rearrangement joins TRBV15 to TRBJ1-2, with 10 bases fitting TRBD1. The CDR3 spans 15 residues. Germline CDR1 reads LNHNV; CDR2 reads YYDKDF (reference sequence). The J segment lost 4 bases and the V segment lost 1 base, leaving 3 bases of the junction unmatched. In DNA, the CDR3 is TGTGCCACCAGCAGAGGGACAGGGGGGTCCTATGGCTACACCTTC. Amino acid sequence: CATSRGTGGSYGYTF.

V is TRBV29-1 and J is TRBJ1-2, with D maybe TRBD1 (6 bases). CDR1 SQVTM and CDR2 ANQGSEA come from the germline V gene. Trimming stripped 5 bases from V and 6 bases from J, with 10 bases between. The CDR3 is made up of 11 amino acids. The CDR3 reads CSVTGQHGYTF. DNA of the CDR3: TGCAGCGTTACAGGACAGCATGGCTACACCTTC.